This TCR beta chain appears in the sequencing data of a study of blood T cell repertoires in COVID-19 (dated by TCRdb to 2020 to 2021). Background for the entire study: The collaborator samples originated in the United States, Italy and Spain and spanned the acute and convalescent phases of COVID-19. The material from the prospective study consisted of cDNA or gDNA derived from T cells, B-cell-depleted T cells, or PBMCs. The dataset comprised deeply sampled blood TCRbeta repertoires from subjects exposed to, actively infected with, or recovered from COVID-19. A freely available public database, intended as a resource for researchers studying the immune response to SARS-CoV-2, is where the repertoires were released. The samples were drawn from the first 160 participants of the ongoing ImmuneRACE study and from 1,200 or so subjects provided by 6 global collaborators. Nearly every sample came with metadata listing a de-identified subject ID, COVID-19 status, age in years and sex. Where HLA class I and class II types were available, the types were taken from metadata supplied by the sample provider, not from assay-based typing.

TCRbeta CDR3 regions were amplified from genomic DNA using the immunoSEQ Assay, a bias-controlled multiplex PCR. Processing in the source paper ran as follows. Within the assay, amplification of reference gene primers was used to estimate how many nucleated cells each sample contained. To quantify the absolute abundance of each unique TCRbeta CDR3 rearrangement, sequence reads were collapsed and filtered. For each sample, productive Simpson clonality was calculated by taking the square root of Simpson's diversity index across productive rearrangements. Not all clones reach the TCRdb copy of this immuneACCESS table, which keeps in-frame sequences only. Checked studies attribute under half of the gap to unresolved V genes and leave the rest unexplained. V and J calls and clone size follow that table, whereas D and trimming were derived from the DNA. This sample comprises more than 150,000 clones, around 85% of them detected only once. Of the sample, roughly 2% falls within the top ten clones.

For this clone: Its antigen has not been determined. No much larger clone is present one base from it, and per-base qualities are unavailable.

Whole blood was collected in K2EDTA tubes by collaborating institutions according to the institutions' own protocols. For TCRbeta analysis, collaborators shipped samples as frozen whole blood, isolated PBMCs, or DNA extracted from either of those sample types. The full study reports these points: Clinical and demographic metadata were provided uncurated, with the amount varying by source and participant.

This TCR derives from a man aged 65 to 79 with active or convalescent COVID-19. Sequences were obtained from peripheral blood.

In nucleotide form, the sequence is TGTGCCAGCAGCCGGTACTCTGGGGCCAACGTCCTGACTTTC. It is translated as CASSRYSGANVLTF. This receptor chain uses TRBV6-5 and TRBJ2-6, with the D gene uncertain. A distance of 6 bases separates the germline ends of V and J, which lose 6 bases and 0 bases respectively. From a lookup of the germline V gene, CDR1 and CDR2 are MNHEY and SVGAGI. The CDR3 numbers 14 residues from cysteine through phenylalanine. Here the CDR3 DNA is all that survives: 42 bases in frame from base 1.